The entry below gives a single T cell receptor (beta chain) sequence along with its context. The data originate from a study of blood T cell repertoires in COVID-19. Overall study context: The origin of the acute and convalescent COVID-19 samples was the United States, Italy and Spain. Sources were T cells, B-cell-depleted T cells, or PBMCs; the material itself was cDNA or gDNA.

Authors' analysis steps: Using reference gene primer amplification, nucleated cell counts were estimated. The protocol was immunoSEQ multiplex PCR, while the TCRdb copy is restricted to in-frame clones and leaves out a portion. V and J calls and clone size come straight from that table; D and trimming were deduced from the DNA. This table holds 270,000 or so clones, more than 75% found once. Trimming left V 6 bases short and J 7 bases short, with 20 bases between. Germline assignment: CDR1 MNHEY and CDR2 SVGAGI. The CDR3 spans 15 residues. Sequencing was performed on peripheral blood. The receptor was derived from a man aged 40-49 years with active or convalescent COVID-19. The V gene is TRBV6-5, the J gene TRBJ2-3; a weak D match, TRBD2 (6 bases). CDR3 region: CASSSERGTPNTQYF. The DNA of the CDR3 is TGTGCCAGCAGCTCCGAACGGGGGACCCCTAATACGCAGTATTTT.